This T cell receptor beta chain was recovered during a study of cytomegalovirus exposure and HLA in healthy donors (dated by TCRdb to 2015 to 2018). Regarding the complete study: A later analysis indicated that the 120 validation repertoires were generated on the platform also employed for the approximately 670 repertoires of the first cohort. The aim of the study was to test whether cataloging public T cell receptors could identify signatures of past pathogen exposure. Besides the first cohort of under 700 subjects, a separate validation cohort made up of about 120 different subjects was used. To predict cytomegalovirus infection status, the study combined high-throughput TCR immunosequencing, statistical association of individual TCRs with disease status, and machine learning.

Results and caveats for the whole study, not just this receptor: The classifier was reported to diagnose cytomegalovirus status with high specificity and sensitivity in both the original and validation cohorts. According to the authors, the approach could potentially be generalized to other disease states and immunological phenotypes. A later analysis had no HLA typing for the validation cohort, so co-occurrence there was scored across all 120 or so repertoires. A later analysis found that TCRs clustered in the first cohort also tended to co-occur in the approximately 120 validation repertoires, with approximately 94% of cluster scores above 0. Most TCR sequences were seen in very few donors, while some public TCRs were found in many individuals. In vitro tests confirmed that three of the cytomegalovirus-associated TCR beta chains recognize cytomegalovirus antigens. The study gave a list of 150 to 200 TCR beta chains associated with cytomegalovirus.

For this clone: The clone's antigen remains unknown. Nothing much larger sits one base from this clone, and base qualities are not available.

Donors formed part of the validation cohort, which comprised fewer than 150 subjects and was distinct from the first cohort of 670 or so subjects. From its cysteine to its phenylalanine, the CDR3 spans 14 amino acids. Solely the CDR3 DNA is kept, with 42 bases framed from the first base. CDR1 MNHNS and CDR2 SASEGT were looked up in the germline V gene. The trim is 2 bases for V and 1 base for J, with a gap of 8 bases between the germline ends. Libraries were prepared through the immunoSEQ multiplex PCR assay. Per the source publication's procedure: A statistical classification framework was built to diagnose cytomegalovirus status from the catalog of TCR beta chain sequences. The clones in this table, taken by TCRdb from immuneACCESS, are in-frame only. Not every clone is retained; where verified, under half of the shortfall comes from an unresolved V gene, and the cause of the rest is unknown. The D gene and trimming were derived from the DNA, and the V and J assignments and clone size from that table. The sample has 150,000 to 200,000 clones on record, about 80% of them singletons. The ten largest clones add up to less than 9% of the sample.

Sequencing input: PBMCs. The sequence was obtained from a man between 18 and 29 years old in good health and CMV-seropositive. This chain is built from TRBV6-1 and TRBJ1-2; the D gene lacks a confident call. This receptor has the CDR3 CASSELRDNYGYTF. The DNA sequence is TGTGCCAGCAGTGAATTACGCGATAACTATGGCTACACCTTC.